The rows below give T cell receptor beta chains drawn from one sample of a study of OX40 agonist ivuxolimab in advanced cancers. Some clones are missing from TCRdb's copy, which holds only in-frame ones; the method was immunoSEQ multiplex PCR. The table lists just over 90,000 clones, 94% of them singletons. This specimen consisted of CD4+ or CD8+ T cells sorted from blood, obtained in a trial of the OX40 agonist ivuxolimab. The receptors come from an adult with an advanced solid tumor such as melanoma, head and neck, liver or kidney cancer. Both conserved end residues are part of each CDR3. The D gene is left open where the match is weak. For some rows the clone size is stated as once, few or many, or as a class when expanded; others skip it.

CDR3aa	CDR3nt	len	abundance	d_gene	v_gene	j_gene
CASSLQGNRGSYEQYF	TGTGCCAGCAGCTTACAGGGTAACCGCGGCTCCTACGAGCAGTACTTC	16	-	-	TRBV13	TRBJ2-7
CASNTGLSGNTIYF	TGTGCCAGCAACACAGGGCTTTCTGGAAACACCATATATTTT	14	-	-	TRBV11-2	TRBJ1-3
CASSLTSGDLREQYF	TGTGCCAGCAGCTTAACGAGCGGGGACCTTCGCGAGCAGTACTTC	15	-	TRBD2	TRBV11-2	TRBJ2-7
CSVAGGQGGNTIYF	TGCAGCGTCGCCGGAGGACAGGGTGGAAACACCATATATTTT	14	-	TRBD1	TRBV29-1	TRBJ1-3
CARQRRGTETRGNTIYF	TGTGCCCGGCAAAGACGGGGTACTGAAACCCGTGGAAACACCATATATTTT	17	-	-	TRBV2	TRBJ1-3
CASSYNRETGYTF	TGTGCCAGCAGTTACAACAGGGAAACGGGCTACACCTTC	13	-	-	TRBV6-6	TRBJ1-2
CASSQVGTGVAAEQYF	TGCGCCAGCAGCCAAGTTGGAACGGGGGTGGCCGCCGAGCAGTACTTC	16	-	-	TRBV4-3	TRBJ2-7
CASSKEGVVDTQYF	TGTGCCAGCAGCAAAGAAGGGGTCGTTGATACGCAGTATTTT	14	-	-	TRBV21-1	TRBJ2-3
CASSEEPVISYGYTF	TGTGCCAGCAGTGAAGAGCCGGTAATAAGCTATGGCTACACCTTC	15	few	-	TRBV6-1	TRBJ1-2
CASSSGLAGGHEQFF	TGTGCCAGCAGCTCGGGACTAGCGGGAGGTCATGAGCAGTTCTTC	15	-	TRBD2	TRBV7-9	TRBJ2-1
CASSQGHHTEAFF	TGCGCCAGCAGCCAAGGACACCACACTGAAGCTTTCTTT	13	-	-	TRBV4-1	TRBJ1-1
CASSSFPGKGTEAFF	TGTGCCAGCAGCTCATTCCCAGGTAAAGGGACTGAAGCTTTCTTT	15	-	-	TRBV7-9	TRBJ1-1
CASSLGLGGRTGELFF	TGTGCCAGCAGTTTAGGGTTGGGGGGGCGGACCGGGGAGCTGTTTTTT	16	-	-	TRBV27	TRBJ2-2
CASSPPSGTGYNEQFF	TGTGCCAGCAGCCCCCCTAGCGGGACGGGGTACAATGAGCAGTTCTTC	16	-	TRBD2	TRBV9	TRBJ2-1
CASSRSRSLNEKLFF	TGTGCCAGCAGCCGAAGCCGCTCGCTTAATGAAAAACTGTTTTTT	15	-	-	TRBV11-2	TRBJ1-4
CASSLHGAGYEQYF	TGCGCCAGCAGCTTGCACGGGGCCGGATACGAGCAGTACTTC	14	-	-	TRBV5-1	TRBJ2-7
CASSPTTSTRGEQYF	TGTGCCAGCAGCCCGACGACTAGCACGAGGGGCGAGCAGTACTTC	15	-	TRBD2	TRBV7-9	TRBJ2-7
CASSAGQGSPLHF	TGTGCCAGCAGCGCCGGACAGGGTTCACCCCTCCACTTT	13	-	TRBD1	TRBV9	TRBJ1-6
CSVLGQGGDSGANVLTF	TGCAGCGTTCTCGGACAGGGGGGGGACTCTGGGGCCAACGTCCTGACTTTC	17	-	TRBD1	TRBV29-1	TRBJ2-6
CASTLTGGGSPLHF	TGTGCCAGCACCCTGACAGGGGGGGGTTCACCCCTCCACTTT	14	-	TRBD1	TRBV2	TRBJ1-6
CASATGGGSYEQYF	TGTGCCAGCGCCACAGGGGGGGGATCCTACGAGCAGTACTTC	14	-	-	TRBV6-5	TRBJ2-7
CASSPGDRGTLAKNIQYF	TGTGCCAGCTCACCTGGGGACAGGGGAACTCTAGCCAAAAACATTCAGTACTTC	18	-	TRBD1	TRBV18	TRBJ2-4
CASSNRMGNTEAFF	TGTGCCAGCAGCAATCGGATGGGCAACACTGAAGCTTTCTTT	14	few	-	TRBV7-3	TRBJ1-1
CASSRRTGGGYEQYF	TGTGCCAGCAGCAGAAGGACAGGGGGCGGGTACGAGCAGTACTTC	15	-	TRBD1	TRBV11-3	TRBJ2-7
CASQGRLETQYF	TGTGCCTCACAGGGGCGTTTGGAGACCCAGTACTTC	12	-	TRBD1	TRBV15	TRBJ2-5
CASSADTSNTGELFF	TGTGCCAGCAGCGCTGACACTTCGAACACCGGGGAGCTGTTTTTT	15	-	-	TRBV7-9	TRBJ2-2
CASSTTHPGTGRNQPQHF	TGTGCCAGCTCAACTACGCATCCCGGGACAGGGCGCAATCAGCCCCAGCATTTT	18	-	TRBD1	TRBV18	TRBJ1-5
CSVFGPGQVPSGNTIYF	TGCAGCGTCTTTGGACCGGGACAGGTCCCCTCTGGAAACACCATATATTTT	17	-	TRBD1	TRBV29-1	TRBJ1-3
CASQSERETQYF	TGTGCCAGCCAGAGCGAAAGGGAGACCCAGTACTTC	12	-	-	TRBV6-6	TRBJ2-5
CASSLGQVNTGELFF	TGTGCCAGCAGTTTGGGACAGGTCAACACCGGGGAGCTGTTTTTT	15	-	TRBD1	TRBV28	TRBJ2-2
CASSQRGGRPQHF	TGCGCCAGCAGCCAAAGGGGGGGTCGGCCCCAGCATTTT	13	-	-	TRBV4-1	TRBJ1-5
CASSLGDRDYGYTF	TGTGCCAGCAGTTTAGGGGACAGAGATTATGGCTACACCTTC	14	-	TRBD1	TRBV6-5	TRBJ1-2
CASRTDRNIQYF	TGTGCCAGCAGAACGGACCGAAACATTCAGTACTTC	12	once	-	TRBV6-1	TRBJ2-4
CASSSAGWSEQYF	TGTGCCAGCAGCTCGGCCGGTTGGAGCGAGCAGTACTTC	13	-	-	TRBV7-9	TRBJ2-7
CASSLGTVYNEQFF	TGTGCCAGCAGTTTGGGAACAGTCTACAATGAGCAGTTCTTC	14	-	-	TRBV27	TRBJ2-1
CASSFLGAEYEQYF	TGTGCCAGTAGTTTCCTAGGGGCTGAGTACGAGCAGTACTTC	14	-	-	TRBV19	TRBJ2-7
CASSISGTLTDTQYF	TGTGCCAGTAGTATTAGCGGGACCCTCACAGATACGCAGTATTTT	15	once	TRBD2	TRBV19	TRBJ2-3
CRADRGDTEAFF	TGCAGGGCGGACAGGGGAGACACTGAAGCTTTCTTT	12	-	TRBD1	TRBV29-1	TRBJ1-1
CASSQKQGGAGELFF	TGCGCCAGCAGCCAAAAACAGGGGGGCGCCGGGGAGCTGTTTTTT	15	-	TRBD1	TRBV4-3	TRBJ2-2
CASSFAGNTGELFF	TGTGCCAGCAGCTTCGCAGGGAACACCGGGGAGCTGTTTTTT	14	-	-	TRBV5-4	TRBJ2-2
CASRLGTAYEQYF	TGTGCCAGCAGGCTAGGGACGGCCTACGAGCAGTACTTC	13	-	-	TRBV13	TRBJ2-7
CASSPGGLLEQFF	TGTGCCAGCAGCCCTGGGGGACTTCTTGAGCAGTTCTTC	13	-	-	TRBV7-9	TRBJ2-1
CASSTQGDYTF	TGTGCCAGCAGCACCCAGGGTGACTACACCTTC	11	-	-	TRBV9	TRBJ1-2
CASSLLKGADTGELFF	TGTGCCAGCAGCTTACTTAAGGGGGCAGACACCGGGGAGCTGTTTTTT	16	-	TRBD1	TRBV7-8	TRBJ2-2
CASSISASNSPLHF	TGTGCCAGCAGTATTTCCGCGTCTAATTCACCCCTCCACTTT	14	few	-	TRBV28	TRBJ1-6
CASSKVGRVYGYTF	TGTGCCAGCAGCAAAGTAGGACGGGTCTATGGCTACACCTTC	14	few	-	TRBV21-1	TRBJ1-2
CASSLGSGTPLHRHTQYF	TGTGCCAGCAGCTTAGGGTCCGGCACCCCCCTCCACAGACATACGCAGTATTTT	18	-	-	TRBV7-9	TRBJ2-3
CASSIGLGRGNTEAFF	TGTGCCAGTAGTATAGGTCTGGGGCGAGGGAACACTGAAGCTTTCTTT	16	-	-	TRBV19	TRBJ1-1
CASSYRYVTDTQYF	TGCGCCAGCAGCTACCGGTATGTCACAGATACGCAGTATTTT	14	-	-	TRBV5-1	TRBJ2-3
CASSHGQGRTEAFF	TGTGCCAGCAGCCACGGACAGGGACGCACTGAAGCTTTCTTT	14	once	TRBD1	TRBV11-2	TRBJ1-1
CASSVSVDRGDNSPLHF	TGTGCCAGCAGCGTTAGTGTAGACAGGGGAGATAATTCACCCCTCCACTTT	17	-	TRBD1	TRBV7-9	TRBJ1-6
CASSLGGNSNQPQHF	TGTGCCAGCAGCTTAGGGGGGAATAGCAATCAGCCCCAGCATTTT	15	-	-	TRBV7-6	TRBJ1-5
CASSPQGKETQYF	TGTGCCAGCAGCCCCCAGGGAAAAGAGACCCAGTACTTC	13	-	-	TRBV14	TRBJ2-5
CASTDGPSSYEQYF	TGTGCCAGCACCGACGGTCCGAGCTCCTACGAGCAGTACTTC	14	-	-	TRBV6-6	TRBJ2-7
CASTTIFRGALFNEQFF	TGTGCCAGCACCACCATTTTTAGGGGGGCATTATTCAATGAGCAGTTCTTC	17	-	-	TRBV27	TRBJ2-1